This T cell receptor (beta chain) was found in a study of memory CD4+ T cells and cytomegalovirus serostatus. Study summary: Donors were healthy Belgian adults, several CMV seropositive and roughly 25 seronegative.

Measured with immunoSEQ multiplex PCR; TCRdb has only the in-frame clones, and not every one. The table has approximately 92,000 clones, roughly 80% seen once. Whole-study findings and limits: A US-trained random forest predicted CMV serostatus with median AUC approximately 0.9.

The sort gate was single viable CD3+CD4+CD8-CD45RO+ cells for memory CD4+ T cells. CMV serostatus came from serum IgG against pp150, pp28, p38, p52. Concerning this clone itself: Its antigen is as yet unknown.

V was trimmed by 8 bases and J by 11 bases, leaving 11 bases between them. Germline CDR1 SNHLY, CDR2 FYNNEI. The CDR3 is 10 amino acids. The V call is TRBV2, the J call TRBJ2-3, with D perhaps matching TRBD2 (5 bases). The clonotype originates from an adult in good health and CMV-seropositive. Sequencing was done on a sample of memory CD4+ T cells from blood. The CDR3, as DNA: TGTGCCAGCGTAAGTGAGGGGCAGTATTTT. Amino acids: CASVSEGQYF.